Following are 20 T cell receptor beta chains from one sample sequenced in a study of identical twins. TCRdb re-called the 5' RACE reads with MiXCR, one entry per CDR3 protein. The table has about 1.7 million distinct CDR3 sequences, about 32% seen once; the top ten hold about 0.25%. Material: cord blood. All receptors derive from a newborn girl in good health.

This clonotype was seen a handful of times. The genes are TRBV15 and TRBJ2-5, with 9 bases that match TRBD1. With the DNA end fitting TRBJ2-7 better, the J assignment may be wrong. Germline V gives CDR1 LNHNV, CDR2 YYDKDF (reference sequence). CDR3 length equals 17 residues. This chain's CDR3 is CATSRDRRTGVSPEQYF. The CDR3 DNA sequence: TGTGCCACCAGCAGAGATCGTAGGACAGGGGTATCCCCCGAGCAGTACTTC.

This clonotype has a single count. This chain connects TRBV5-1 to TRBJ2-7; 7 nucleotides line up with TRBD1. CDR1 is SGHRS, CDR2 YFSETQ, per germline. CDR3 length: 14 amino acids. V lost 3 bases, J lost 0 bases, and 3 bases stayed unmatched. The CDR3 is CASSWAGGSYEQYF. The CDR3, as DNA: TGCGCCAGCAGCTGGGCAGGGGGCTCCTACGAGCAGTACTTC.

The table lists this clonotype with many counts. The V and J genes are TRBV5-1 and TRBJ2-1; D might be TRBD1 (5 bases). Germline CDR1 and CDR2: SGHRS and YFSETQ. The CDR3 is made up of 14 amino acids. V was cut by 0 bases and J by 9 bases, with 13 bases left in between. The CDR3 nucleotides are TGCGCCAGCAGCTTGGCCGACCGAAGGGGTGAGCAGTTCTTC. Its protein is CASSLADRRGEQFF.

V and J are TRBV28 and TRBJ2-7; D is undetermined. Between the trimmed V and J ends, which lost 6 bases and 0 bases, there was a span of 15 bases. This CDR3 is 15 amino acids long. The V gene's germline CDR1 is MDHEN and CDR2 SYDVKM. Here the CDR3 reads CASSSTGSGSYEQYF. In DNA, the CDR3 is TGTGCCAGCAGCTCCACCGGGTCCGGCTCCTACGAGCAGTACTTC.

This clonotype was seen a single time. V gene TRBV2 combines with J gene TRBJ2-3; 10 positions agree with TRBD2. Germline CDR1 reads SNHLY; CDR2 reads FYNNEI. The CDR3 consists of 16 residues. Losses at the gene ends were 6 bases for V and 14 bases for J; bases not matched to a gene: 20. CDR3 sequence reads: CASSDDASGGLLGAYF. CDR3 bases: TGTGCCAGCAGCGACGATGCTAGCGGGGGCTTGCTTGGCGCGTATTTT.

A few counts support this clonotype. This chain joins TRBV29-1 and TRBJ2-3; no clear D. From germline, CDR1 is SQVTM and CDR2 ANQGSEA. The CDR3 totals 14 residues. Trimming took 6 bases from V and 0 from J, leaving 13 bases between them. The CDR3 protein is CSVLHKHSTDTQYF. In nucleotides, the CDR3 is TGCAGCGTCCTCCACAAACATAGCACAGATACGCAGTATTTT.

V gene TRBV5-1 combines with J gene TRBJ1-1; 10 nucleotides align to TRBD1. The CDR3 has 15 amino acids. Germline CDR1 and CDR2: SGHRS and YFSETQ. V lost 1 base, J lost 6 bases, and 6 bases stayed unmatched. CDR3 loop: CASSLHGTGVPEAFF. CDR3 in DNA: TGCGCCAGCAGCTTGCATGGGACAGGGGTACCTGAAGCTTTCTTT.

There are a few counts of this clonotype. The chain is built from TRBV7-6 and TRBJ2-3; D unclear. The CDR3 length is 14 residues. CDR1 SGHVS and CDR2 FNYEAQ come from the germline V gene. V dropped 2 bases and J dropped 3 bases, with 9 bases sitting between them. This CDR3 reads CASSLKWGTDTQYF. The CDR3 DNA follows: TGTGCCAGCAGCTTAAAGTGGGGAACAGATACGCAGTATTTT.

The chain has TRBV29-1 and TRBJ1-5; 8 bases are a match to TRBD1. The junction had 6 bases not matched to a gene; V was cut back by 1 base and J by 4 bases. CDR1 SQVTM and CDR2 ANQGSEA come from the germline V gene. This CDR3 contains 15 residues. CDR3 sequence reads: CSVEARRTGNQPQHF. The DNA of the CDR3 is TGCAGCGTTGAAGCGAGGCGGACAGGGAATCAGCCCCAGCATTTT.

This clonotype has more than one count but fewer than ten. The chain uses TRBV10-3 and TRBJ2-2; the D is unclear. CDR3 length: 14 amino acids. Between the trimmed V and J ends, which lost 5 bases and 0 bases, there was a span of 7 bases. Germline lookup yields CDR1 ENHRY and CDR2 SYGVKD. The DNA for the CDR3 is TGTGCCATCAGTTACTCTGCGAACACCGGGGAGCTGTTTTTT. The encoded protein is CAISYSANTGELFF.

Remarks on this clonotype: This may come from a read error, since a much larger clone is one base off. This rearrangement joins TRBV12-3 or TRBV12-4 to TRBJ2-3; 11 positions match TRBD1. The V and J ends lost 6 bases and 4 bases, in that order; junction bases with no gene match: 3. The CDR3 is 14 residues long. CDR3 bases: TGTGCCAGCAGATGGACAGGGGGCGCAGATACGCAGTATTTT. Translating it yields CASRWTGGADTQYF.

The chain carries TRBV20-1 and TRBJ1-2; a possible D gene is TRBD1 (6 bases). This CDR3 comprises 14 residues. CDR1 and CDR2 (germline): DFQATT, SNEGSKA (reference sequence). Trimming cost V 4 bases and J 6 bases, with 18 bases left between them. The chain's CDR3 is CSATLGQPTDGYTF. CDR3 sequence (DNA): TGCAGTGCTACCTTAGGACAGCCAACGGATGGCTACACCTTC.

The V and J genes are TRBV6-6 and TRBJ1-1, with TRBD1 identical over 10 bases. Trimming cost V 7 bases and J 5 bases; bases outside gene matches: 7. This CDR3 region has 14 residues. Germline CDR1 reads MNHNY; CDR2 reads SVGAGI (reference sequence). In DNA form, the CDR3 reads TGTGCCAGCAAGAGACAGGGGGCTAATACTGAAGCTTTCTTT. It is translated as CASKRQGANTEAFF.

Notes on this clonotype: Given a much more abundant clone one base away, this may be a read error. The chain employs TRBV20-1 and TRBJ2-7; 10 positions match TRBD2. With 5 bases clipped from V and 7 bases from J, the junction kept 17 bases outside the gene matches. CDR3 length equals 16 residues. Germline V lookup: CDR1 DFQATT, CDR2 SNEGSKA (reference sequence). CDR3 amino acids: CSASHGGLARYNEQYF. The CDR3, as DNA: TGCAGTGCTTCCCATGGGGGACTAGCGAGATACAATGAGCAGTACTTC.

This clonotype came up a few times. The chain combines TRBV20-1 with TRBJ2-7; perhaps D is TRBD1 or TRBD2 (6 bases each). The germline V gene has CDR1 DFQATT and CDR2 SNEGSKA (reference sequence). This CDR3 region has 19 residues. V was clipped by 3 bases and J by 3 bases, with 30 bases between them. The CDR3 is CSARAQGGNRRVGFYEQYF. CDR3 bases: TGCAGTGCTAGGGCACAGGGTGGGAACCGGAGGGTGGGGTTCTACGAGCAGTACTTC.

This clonotype has ten or more counts. The chain carries TRBV29-1 and TRBJ2-7; D remains ambiguous. The CDR3 covers 15 residues. Trimming took 6 bases from V and 3 from J, leaving 21 bases between them. Germline assignment: CDR1 SQVTM and CDR2 ANQGSEA. The CDR3 protein is CSVLKPKRDHYEQYF. Written as DNA, the CDR3 is TGCAGCGTCCTTAAGCCTAAGCGCGACCACTACGAGCAGTACTTC.

The V and J genes are TRBV15 and TRBJ1-2; D remains unclear. CDR3 length: 14 amino acids. V shed 0 bases and J shed 4 bases, with 9 bases lying between them. CDR1 and CDR2 from the germline V gene are LNHNV and YYDKDF (reference sequence). The CDR3 sequence is CATSREEGVYGYTF. DNA for the CDR3: TGTGCCACCAGCAGAGAGGAGGGAGTCTATGGCTACACCTTC.

This clonotype was detected a few times. The rearrangement joins TRBV6-6 to TRBJ1-1; weak D call: TRBD1 (6 bases). The ends were cut back, 7 bases at V and 0 bases at J, with 12 bases in the middle. CDR3 length: 14 residues. Germline CDR1 and CDR2: MNHNY and SVGAGI (reference sequence). The CDR3 spells CASTGEAVNTEAFF. CDR3 nucleotide sequence: TGTGCCAGCACAGGGGAAGCGGTGAACACTGAAGCTTTCTTT.

This clonotype was detected only a few times. The chain recombines TRBV28 with TRBJ2-3, with 8 bases lining up with TRBD1. The CDR3 spans 15 residues. The germline V gene encodes CDR1 MDHEN and CDR2 SYDVKM. The ends lost 2 bases at V and 2 bases at J; junction bases unmatched: 3. CDR3 protein: CASSLGTGDTDTQYF. In DNA form, the CDR3 reads TGTGCCAGCAGTTTAGGGACAGGAGACACAGATACGCAGTATTTT.

The table lists this clonotype with many counts. The CDR3 sequence is CASSLRDGEKLFF. The CDR3 region has the DNA TGTGCCAGCAGTTTACGGGACGGAGAAAAACTGTTTTTT. This sequence joins TRBV6-5 and TRBJ1-4, with TRBD1 as a possible D gene (5 bases). This CDR3 is built from 13 residues. The V gene's germline CDR1 is MNHEY and CDR2 SVGAGI. V was cut by 4 bases and J by 8 bases, with 11 bases left in between.